This T cell receptor beta chain came from a study of long-term antiretroviral therapy in people with HIV. Running of the v3.0 immunoSEQ assay took place at survey level. Sequenced by immunoSEQ multiplex PCR; TCRdb stores in-frame clones only, minus some. The sample carries 35,000 to 40,000 clones, approximately 85% recorded once. The V gene lost 3 bases and the J gene lost 4 bases, with 11 bases spanning the gap. This CDR3 spans 13 amino acids. Germline assignment: CDR1 GTSNPN and CDR2 SVGIG (reference sequence). This clone was seen once. Its antigen remains unidentified. Every specimen provided 1-10 million cryopreserved PBMC before DNA extraction took place. Findings of the study overall: Repertoire composition at all time points was dominated by clones that had expanded before ART.

The clonotype comes from a man aged 18 to 30 with HIV. Sequencing was performed on unsorted PBMCs, taken 2.2 years after starting antiretroviral therapy. V gene TRBV30 combines with J gene TRBJ2-3; D possibly corresponds to TRBD1 (6 bases). The CDR3 DNA is TGTGCCTGGAGACCCAAGGGGGCAGATACGCAGTATTTT. Translation: CAWRPKGADTQYF.